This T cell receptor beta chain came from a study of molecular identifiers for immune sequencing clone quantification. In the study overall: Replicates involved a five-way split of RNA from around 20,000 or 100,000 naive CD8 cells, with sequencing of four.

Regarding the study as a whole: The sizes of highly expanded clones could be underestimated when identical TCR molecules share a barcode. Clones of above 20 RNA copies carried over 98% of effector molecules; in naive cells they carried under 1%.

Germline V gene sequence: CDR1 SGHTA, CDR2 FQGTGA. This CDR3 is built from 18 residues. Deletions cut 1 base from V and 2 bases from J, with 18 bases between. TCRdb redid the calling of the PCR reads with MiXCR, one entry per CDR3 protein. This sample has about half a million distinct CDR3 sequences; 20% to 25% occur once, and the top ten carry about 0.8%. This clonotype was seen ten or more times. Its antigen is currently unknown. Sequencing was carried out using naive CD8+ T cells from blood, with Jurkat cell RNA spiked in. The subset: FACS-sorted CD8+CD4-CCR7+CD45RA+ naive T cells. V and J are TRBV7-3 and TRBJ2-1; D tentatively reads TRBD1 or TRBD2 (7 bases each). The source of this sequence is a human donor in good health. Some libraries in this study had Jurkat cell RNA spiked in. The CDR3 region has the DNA TGTGCCAGCAGCTTAAAGGGGGCTAGCGGACCGACCTACAATGAGCAGTTCTTC. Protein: CASSLKGASGPTYNEQFF.